These 27 T cell receptor beta chains were sequenced from one sample in a study of response to subunit inactivated influenza vaccine listed by TCRdb under 2018. Library construction relied on RT-PCR. Instrument on record: Illumina HiSeq 2500. Starting from the raw public reads, TCRdb applied fastp trimming at Q25, assembled clones with MiXCR and retained in-frame beta chains. Merged by CDR3 protein, the rows form single entries marked with the most common genes and DNA. The sample data list some 800,000 distinct CDR3 sequences, and about 20% of these were observed just once. In total, the top ten clones hold 10% to 13% of the sample. The sequenced sample was PBMCs from blood, obtained roughly 5 days after vaccination. The receptors here all came from a man in his forties or fifties who received an inactivated influenza vaccine. Donor details come from another sample of the same person, matched by shared clones.

This clonotype was seen more than once but under ten times. V is TRBV20-1 and J is TRBJ2-5; D perhaps matches TRBD2 (5 bases). CDR3 size: 13 residues. Trimming stripped 2 bases from V and 3 bases from J, with 10 bases between. CDR1 and CDR2 from the germline V gene are DFQATT and SNEGSKA (reference sequence). CDR3 sequence: CSARRSAEETQYF. CDR3 bases: TGCAGTGCTAGACGATCAGCGGAAGAGACCCAGTACTTC.

The gene calls are TRBV27 and TRBJ1-4, with 9 bases matching TRBD1. CDR1 is MNHEY, CDR2 SMNVEV, per germline (reference sequence). This CDR3 has 15 residues. Unmatched junction bases numbered 2, after V lost 1 base and J lost 5 bases. Here the CDR3 reads CASSLYGTGNEKLFF. CDR3 DNA sequence: TGTGCCAGCAGTTTATATGGGACAGGGAATGAAAAACTGTTTTTT.

This clonotype was seen at least ten times. This rearrangement joins TRBV12-3 or TRBV12-4 to TRBJ2-7; maybe TRBD1 (5 bases). Trimming pared 3 bases from V and 7 bases from J, leaving 7 bases between. The CDR3 contains 11 residues. CDR3 residues: CASSFREEQYF. The CDR3 DNA is TGTGCCAGCAGTTTCAGGGAAGAGCAGTACTTC.

This clonotype was seen just once. This sequence joins TRBV4-1 and TRBJ2-1; 9 bases map to TRBD2. Germline V gene lookup returns CDR1 MGHRA and CDR2 YSYEKL. The CDR3 has 17 residues. J was trimmed by 9 bases and V by 0 bases; bases with no gene match: 12. The CDR3 here is CASSQDYLGGGAREQFF. In nucleotides, the CDR3 is TGCGCCAGCAGCCAAGATTATTTGGGCGGGGGGGCTCGTGAGCAGTTCTTC.

The rearrangement joins TRBV12-3 or TRBV12-4 to TRBJ1-3; D remains ambiguous. Trimming pared 7 bases from V and 8 bases from J, leaving 6 bases between. This CDR3 has 10 residues. As DNA, the CDR3 is TGTGCCAGCATAGGGCACACCATATATTTT. This sequence encodes CASIGHTIYF.

The chain combines TRBV27 with TRBJ2-1, with 9 nucleotides matching TRBD2. The V and J ends lost 5 bases and 4 bases, in that order; junction bases with no gene match: 9. The germline V gene has CDR1 MNHEY and CDR2 SMNVEV (reference sequence). The CDR3 covers 16 residues. The CDR3 protein is CASSAYSGGLYNEQFF. DNA for the CDR3: TGTGCCAGCAGTGCCTATAGCGGGGGTCTTTACAATGAGCAGTTCTTC.

The V and J genes are TRBV2 and TRBJ2-7, with 9 bases aligning to TRBD1. The CDR3 loop spans 14 amino acids. V dropped 8 bases and J dropped 6; count of bases not matched to a gene: 11. CDR1 and CDR2 from the germline V gene are SNHLY and FYNNEI. CDR3: CASGSQGAFSEQYF. CDR3 nucleotides: TGTGCCAGCGGATCACAGGGGGCCTTTTCCGAGCAGTACTTC.

This sequence joins TRBV6-2 or TRBV6-3 and TRBJ2-5, with TRBD2 matching 11 bases. The CDR3 has 17 residues. Germline V gene sequence: CDR1 MNHEY, CDR2 SVGEGT. With 6 bases clipped from V and 4 bases from J, the junction kept 13 bases outside the gene matches. The CDR3 nucleotides read TGTGCCAGCAGCTACACCATTGGACTAGCGGGTGGAGAGACCCAGTACTTC. Encoded protein: CASSYTIGLAGGETQYF.

Comments on this clonotype: An end of the junction differs from the germline gene, which may be a read error. The chain combines TRBV6-5 with TRBJ1-2; maybe TRBD1 (5 bases). Germline loops: CDR1 MNHEY, CDR2 SVGAGI. There are 18 residues in the CDR3. The CDR3 region is CARSYSTLPWGKDYGYTF. The DNA of the CDR3 is TGTGCCAGAAGTTACTCGACCCTACCCTGGGGGAAGGACTATGGCTACACCTTC.

This rearrangement joins TRBV18 to TRBJ2-2; 10 bases are a match to TRBD2. This CDR3 spans 16 amino acids. V gave up 4 bases and J gave up 5 bases; unmatched junction bases: 7. CDR1 KGHSH and CDR2 LQKENI come from the germline V gene. The DNA for the CDR3 is TGTGCCAGCTCACAAGCGGGAGGGCCCTGGACCGGGGAGCTGTTTTTT. Translated, it gives CASSQAGGPWTGELFF.

This clonotype has more than one count but fewer than ten. The CDR3 is CASSLTVSSYNSPLHF. The CDR3 nucleotides read TGCGCCAGCAGCTTAACAGTGAGCTCCTATAATTCACCCCTCCACTTT. The V gene is TRBV5-1, the J gene TRBJ1-6; D gene ambiguous. Trimming left V 2 bases short and J 0 bases short, with 9 bases between. This CDR3 has 16 amino acids. Per germline, CDR1 SGHRS and CDR2 YFSETQ.

The gene calls are TRBV20-1 and TRBJ2-7, with 10 bases matching TRBD1. The CDR3 is made up of 15 amino acids. Losses at the gene ends were 0 bases for V and 3 bases for J; bases not matched to a gene: 5. CDR1 and CDR2 from the germline V gene are DFQATT and SNEGSKA (reference sequence). The chain's CDR3 is CSARDGGTGVYEQYF. In nucleotides, the CDR3 is TGCAGTGCTAGAGATGGGGGGACAGGGGTCTACGAGCAGTACTTC.

This clonotype was seen only a few times. V gene TRBV7-9 combines with J gene TRBJ2-3; TRBD2 agrees at 10 bases. This CDR3 contains 16 residues. CDR1 and CDR2 from the germline V gene are SEHNR and FQNEAQ (reference sequence). V was clipped by 3 bases and J by 2 bases; unmatched bases: 5. For the CDR3, the DNA is TGTGCCAGCAGCTTCCCTAGCGGGGGACTCACAGATACGCAGTATTTT. Encoded protein: CASSFPSGGLTDTQYF.

This clonotype has only a few counts. The chain links TRBV4-3 to TRBJ2-1; D unclear. The CDR3 length is 16 residues. Deletions cut 0 bases from V and 1 base from J, with 10 bases between. In germline, CDR1 is LGHNA, CDR2 YSLEER. In DNA, the CDR3 is TGCGCCAGCAGCCAAGAGGTTGGCAGGTCCTACAATGAGCAGTTCTTC. It yields the protein CASSQEVGRSYNEQFF.

The chain links TRBV3-1 to TRBJ2-7, with D possibly matching TRBD2 (7 bases). CDR3 size: 16 residues. With 3 bases removed from V and 3 bases from J, the gap between germline ends came to 18 bases. Germline V gives CDR1 LGHDT, CDR2 YNNKEL (reference sequence). CDR3: CASSQTAGAPLYEQYF. The CDR3 DNA reads as TGTGCCAGCAGCCAGACGGCGGGGGCCCCGCTCTACGAGCAGTACTTC.

This clonotype has only a few counts. This chain links TRBV29-1 with TRBJ2-7; maybe TRBD1 (6 bases). The CDR3 is made up of 17 amino acids. Germline CDR1 is SQVTM and CDR2 is ANQGSEA. The V end lost 7 bases, the J end lost 3 bases, and 28 bases lay between the germline ends. CDR3 nucleotides: TGCAGCGCCGGAGAGGGGGACAAGGGGAAAGGGGGCTACGAGCAGTACTTC. It translates to CSAGEGDKGKGGYEQYF.

The table lists this clonotype with a few counts. The chain employs TRBV20-1 and TRBJ1-6, with 8 bases that match TRBD1. V was pared by 3 bases and J by 3 bases, with 10 bases of the junction left unmatched. Germline V lookup: CDR1 DFQATT, CDR2 SNEGSKA (reference sequence). The CDR3 has 17 amino acids. In DNA form, the CDR3 reads TGCAGTGCTAGCCCCCGGGACAGGAGAGACTATAATTCACCCCTCCACTTT. This encodes CSASPRDRRDYNSPLHF.

The table lists this clonotype with a few counts. J is TRBJ1-2 and V is TRBV27; D unresolved. Trimming left V 4 bases short and J 8 bases short, with 14 bases between. The CDR3 spans 13 residues. CDR1 is MNHEY and CDR2 is SMNVEV in the germline V gene (reference sequence). The CDR3 nucleotides read TGTGCCAGCAGTTCCCGACCCTACCAAGGCTACACCTTC. It yields the protein CASSSRPYQGYTF.

The V and J genes are TRBV6-6 and TRBJ2-2, with 8 nucleotides matching TRBD1. Germline lookup yields CDR1 MNHNY and CDR2 SVGAGI (reference sequence). The CDR3 consists of 13 residues. The J segment lost 5 bases and the V segment lost 6 bases, leaving 2 bases of the junction unmatched. The CDR3: CASRTGGTGELFF. The CDR3 DNA sequence: TGTGCCAGCAGAACAGGGGGGACCGGGGAGCTGTTTTTT.

The chain links TRBV4-1 to TRBJ2-3; D might be TRBD1 (5 bases). The germline V and J ends were trimmed by 0 bases and 9 bases, with 19 bases remaining between them. There are 16 residues in the CDR3. Germline V lookup: CDR1 MGHRA, CDR2 YSYEKL. The CDR3 region is CASSQDGRATQGTQYF. In DNA, the CDR3 is TGCGCCAGCAGCCAAGATGGCAGGGCCACCCAGGGAACGCAGTATTTT.

This chain joins TRBV7-9 and TRBJ1-3, with 8 nucleotides matching TRBD1. The CDR3 runs 14 residues. Trimming took 5 bases from V and 2 from J; bases not matched to a gene: 2. Germline V gene lookup returns CDR1 SEHNR and CDR2 FQNEAQ (reference sequence). CDR3 loop: CASSRQGTGNTIYF. The CDR3 coding sequence is TGTGCCAGCAGCCGACAGGGGACTGGAAACACCATATATTTT.

V gene TRBV27 combines with J gene TRBJ2-2; no firm D call. In germline, CDR1 is MNHEY, CDR2 SMNVEV (reference sequence). The germline V and J ends were trimmed by 3 bases and 2 bases, with 10 bases remaining between them. The CDR3 contains 15 residues. CDR3 in DNA: TGTGCCAGCAGTTTGTGGGCTATCAACACCGGGGAGCTGTTTTTT. Its translation: CASSLWAINTGELFF.

At least ten counts were recorded for this clonotype. The V gene is TRBV10-3, the J gene TRBJ2-7, with unresolved D. This CDR3 spans 16 amino acids. The ends were cut back, 2 bases at V and 4 bases at J, with 18 bases in the middle. Germline CDR1 is ENHRY and CDR2 is SYGVKD. The CDR3 region has the DNA TGTGCCATCAGTGAGACTATCCCGGGCCACGATTACGAGCAGTACTTC. Its translation: CAISETIPGHDYEQYF.

This chain connects TRBV24-1 to TRBJ2-6; D remains unclear. V shed 2 bases and J shed 7 bases, with 8 bases lying between them. The CDR3 runs 14 residues. CDR1 and CDR2 (germline): KGHDR, SFDVKD. The CDR3 DNA follows: TGTGCCACCAGTGATTCAAGGGCCGCCAACGTCCTGACTTTC. Translation gives CATSDSRAANVLTF.

This chain uses TRBV10-3 with TRBJ2-7, with D maybe TRBD1 (6 bases). Per germline, CDR1 ENHRY and CDR2 SYGVKD. This CDR3 has 15 amino acids. Trimming left V 6 bases short and J 2 bases short, with 17 bases between. The CDR3 region is CAISRGQSPTYEQYF. The CDR3 DNA reads TGTGCCATCAGCAGAGGACAGAGTCCAACCTACGAGCAGTACTTC.

A word on this clonotype: Because the CDR3 is missing its conserved closing phenylalanine or tryptophan, this is likely a read error. V is TRBV7-9 and J is TRBJ2-7; D may correspond to TRBD1 or TRBD2 (5 bases each). V shed 1 base and J shed 3 bases, with 10 bases lying between them. Germline-derived CDR1 and CDR2 are SEHNR and FQNEAQ (reference sequence). This CDR3 comprises 14 residues. The CDR3 here is CASSLVGRYYEQYS. In nucleotides, the CDR3 is TGTGCCAGCAGCTTAGTGGGACGATACTACGAGCAGTACTCC.

V is TRBV9 and J is TRBJ2-2; 7 bases fit TRBD2. Trimming took 0 bases from V and 5 from J; bases not matched to a gene: 7. Germline lookup yields CDR1 SGDLS and CDR2 YYNGEE. CDR3 size: 16 residues. CDR3 DNA sequence: TGTGCCAGCAGCGTAGCTACTAGCGCTGGAACCGGGGAGCTGTTTTTT. Its protein is CASSVATSAGTGELFF.